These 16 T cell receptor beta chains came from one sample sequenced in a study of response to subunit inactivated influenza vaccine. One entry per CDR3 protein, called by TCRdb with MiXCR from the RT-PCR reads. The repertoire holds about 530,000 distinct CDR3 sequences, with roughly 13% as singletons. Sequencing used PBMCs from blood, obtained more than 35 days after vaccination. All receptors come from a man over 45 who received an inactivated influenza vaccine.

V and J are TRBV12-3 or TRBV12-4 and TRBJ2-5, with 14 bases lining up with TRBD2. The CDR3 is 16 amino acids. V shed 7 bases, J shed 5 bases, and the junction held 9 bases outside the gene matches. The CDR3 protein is CASNTGLAGERETQYF. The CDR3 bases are TGTGCCAGCAACACGGGACTAGCGGGGGAGCGTGAGACCCAGTACTTC.

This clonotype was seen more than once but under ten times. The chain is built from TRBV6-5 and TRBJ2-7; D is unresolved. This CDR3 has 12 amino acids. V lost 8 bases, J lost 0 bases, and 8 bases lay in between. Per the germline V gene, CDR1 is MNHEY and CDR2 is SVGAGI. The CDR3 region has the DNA TGTGCCAGCGGGCACTCCTCCTACGAGCAGTACTTC. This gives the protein CASGHSSYEQYF.

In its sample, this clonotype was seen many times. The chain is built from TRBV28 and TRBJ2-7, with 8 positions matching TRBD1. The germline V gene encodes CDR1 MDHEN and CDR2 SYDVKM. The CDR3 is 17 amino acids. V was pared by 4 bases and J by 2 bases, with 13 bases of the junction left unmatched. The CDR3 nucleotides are TGTGCCAGCAGTTCCAAACTCACTACGGACAGGGCCTACGAGCAGTACTTC. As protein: CASSSKLTTDRAYEQYF.

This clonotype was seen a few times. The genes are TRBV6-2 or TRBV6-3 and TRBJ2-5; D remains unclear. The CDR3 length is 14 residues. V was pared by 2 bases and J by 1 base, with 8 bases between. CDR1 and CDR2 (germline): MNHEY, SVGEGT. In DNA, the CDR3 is TGTGCCAGCAGTTACCAGGCCTTCCAAGAGACCCAGTACTTC. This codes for CASSYQAFQETQYF.

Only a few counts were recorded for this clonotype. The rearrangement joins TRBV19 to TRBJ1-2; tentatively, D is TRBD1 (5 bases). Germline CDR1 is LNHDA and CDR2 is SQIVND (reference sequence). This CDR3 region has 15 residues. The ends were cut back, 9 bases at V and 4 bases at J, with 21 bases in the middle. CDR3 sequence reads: CASDETGENFYGYTF. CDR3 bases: TGTGCCAGCGATGAAACAGGCGAGAACTTCTATGGCTACACCTTC.

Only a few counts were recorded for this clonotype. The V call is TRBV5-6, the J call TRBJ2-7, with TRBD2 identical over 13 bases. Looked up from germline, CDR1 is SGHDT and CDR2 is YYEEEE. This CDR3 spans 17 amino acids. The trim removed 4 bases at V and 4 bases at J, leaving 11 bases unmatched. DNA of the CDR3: TGTGCCAGCAGCATAGGACTAGCGGGAGTCATCTTGTACGAGCAGTACTTC. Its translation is CASSIGLAGVILYEQYF.

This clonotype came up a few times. CDR3 DNA: TGTGCCACCACACGACCGGGTTGGGATACGCAGTATTTT. Translated: CATTRPGWDTQYF. The gene calls are TRBV15 and TRBJ2-3, with D unclear. This CDR3 spans 13 amino acids. V lost 7 bases to trimming and J lost 6 bases, with 14 bases between them. The germline V gene encodes CDR1 LNHNV and CDR2 YYDKDF (reference sequence).

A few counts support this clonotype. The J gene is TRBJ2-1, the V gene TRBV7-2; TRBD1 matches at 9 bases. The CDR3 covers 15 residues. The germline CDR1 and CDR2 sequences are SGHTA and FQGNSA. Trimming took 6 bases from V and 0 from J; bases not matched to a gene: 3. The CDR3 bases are TGTGCCAGCAGGGACAGGGGAAACTCCTACAATGAGCAGTTCTTC. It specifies CASRDRGNSYNEQFF.

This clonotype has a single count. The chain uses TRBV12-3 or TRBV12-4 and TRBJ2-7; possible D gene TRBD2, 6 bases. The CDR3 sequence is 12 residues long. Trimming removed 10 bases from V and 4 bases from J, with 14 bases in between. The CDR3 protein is CATLGTGYEQYF. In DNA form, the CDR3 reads TGTGCCACCTTAGGGACTGGTTACGAGCAGTACTTC.

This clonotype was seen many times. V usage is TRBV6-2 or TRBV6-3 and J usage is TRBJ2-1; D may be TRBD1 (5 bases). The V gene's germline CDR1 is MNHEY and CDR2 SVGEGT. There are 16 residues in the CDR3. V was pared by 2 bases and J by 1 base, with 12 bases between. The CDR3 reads CASSYGASRSYNEQFF. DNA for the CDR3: TGTGCCAGCAGTTACGGGGCGTCTAGGTCCTACAATGAGCAGTTCTTC.

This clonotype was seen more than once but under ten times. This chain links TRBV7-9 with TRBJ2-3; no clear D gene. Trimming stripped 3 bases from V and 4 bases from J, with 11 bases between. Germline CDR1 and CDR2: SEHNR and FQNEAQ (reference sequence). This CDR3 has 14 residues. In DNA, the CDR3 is TGTGCCAGCAGCTTCTCAGCCGCGGCAGATACGCAGTATTTT. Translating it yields CASSFSAAADTQYF. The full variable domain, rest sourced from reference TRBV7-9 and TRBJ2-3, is DTGVSQNPRHKITKRGQNVTFRCDPISEHNRLYWYRQTLGQGPEFLTYFQNEAQLEKSRLLSDRFSAERPKGSFSTLEIQRTEQGDSAMYLCASSFSAAADTQYFGPGTRLTVL.

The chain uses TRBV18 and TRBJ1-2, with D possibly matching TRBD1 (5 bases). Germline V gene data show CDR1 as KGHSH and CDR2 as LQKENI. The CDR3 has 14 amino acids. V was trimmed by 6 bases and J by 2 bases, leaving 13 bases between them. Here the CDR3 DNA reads TGTGCCAGCTCTCCGGGACCGAAAAACTATGGCTACACCTTC. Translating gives CASSPGPKNYGYTF.

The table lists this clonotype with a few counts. CDR3: CASSQDQGIEAFF. DNA of the CDR3: TGCGCCAGCAGCCAAGATCAGGGGATTGAAGCTTTCTTT. The gene calls are TRBV4-3 and TRBJ1-1, with D possibly being TRBD1 (6 bases). The germline V and J ends were trimmed by 0 bases and 7 bases, with 9 bases remaining between them. The CDR3 runs 13 residues. Germline CDR1 is LGHNA and CDR2 is YSLEER.

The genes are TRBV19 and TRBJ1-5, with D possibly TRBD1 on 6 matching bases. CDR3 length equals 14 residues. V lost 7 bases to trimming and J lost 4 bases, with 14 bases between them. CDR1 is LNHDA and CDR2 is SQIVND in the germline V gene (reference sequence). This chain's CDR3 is CASNSQGNNQPQHF. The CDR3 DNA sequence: TGTGCCAGTAATTCACAGGGTAATAATCAGCCCCAGCATTTT.

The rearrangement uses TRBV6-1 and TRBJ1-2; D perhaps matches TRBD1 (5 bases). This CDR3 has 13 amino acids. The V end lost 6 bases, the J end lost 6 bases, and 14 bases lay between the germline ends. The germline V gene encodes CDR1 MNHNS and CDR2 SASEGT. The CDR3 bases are TGTGCCAGCAGACCGGTTGGGGGTAATGGCTACACCTTC. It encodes CASRPVGGNGYTF.

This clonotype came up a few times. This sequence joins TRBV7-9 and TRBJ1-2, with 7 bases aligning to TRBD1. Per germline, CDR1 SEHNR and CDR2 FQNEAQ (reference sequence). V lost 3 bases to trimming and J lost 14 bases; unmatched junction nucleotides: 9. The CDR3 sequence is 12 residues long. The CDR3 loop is CASSFESKGQTF. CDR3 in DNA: TGTGCCAGCAGCTTCGAATCGAAGGGACAGACCTTC.